Detailed here is one T cell receptor (beta chain). Repertoires were generated with immunoSEQ multiplex PCR, while TCRdb's copy carries only in-frame clones and drops some. The table has some 150,000 clones, around 90% seen once. Trimming at V came to 4 bases and at J to 9 bases, leaving 6 bases not matched to a gene. In germline, CDR1 is MDHEN, CDR2 SYDVKM. This CDR3 spans 13 amino acids. This entry belongs to a study of T cell responses to AZD1222 COVID-19 vaccine. Study summary: Second doses were pooled across both intervals (about 4 or about 12 weeks).

The chain couples TRBV28 to TRBJ2-1, with 7 bases fitting TRBD2. Sequenced material: peripheral blood, taken on day 0 of AZD1222 vaccination. The TCR sequence derives from an adult in good health. The CDR3 DNA sequence: TGTGCCAGCAGTTCTCTCACTAGCGTTGAGCAGTTCTTC. Its protein is CASSSLTSVEQFF.